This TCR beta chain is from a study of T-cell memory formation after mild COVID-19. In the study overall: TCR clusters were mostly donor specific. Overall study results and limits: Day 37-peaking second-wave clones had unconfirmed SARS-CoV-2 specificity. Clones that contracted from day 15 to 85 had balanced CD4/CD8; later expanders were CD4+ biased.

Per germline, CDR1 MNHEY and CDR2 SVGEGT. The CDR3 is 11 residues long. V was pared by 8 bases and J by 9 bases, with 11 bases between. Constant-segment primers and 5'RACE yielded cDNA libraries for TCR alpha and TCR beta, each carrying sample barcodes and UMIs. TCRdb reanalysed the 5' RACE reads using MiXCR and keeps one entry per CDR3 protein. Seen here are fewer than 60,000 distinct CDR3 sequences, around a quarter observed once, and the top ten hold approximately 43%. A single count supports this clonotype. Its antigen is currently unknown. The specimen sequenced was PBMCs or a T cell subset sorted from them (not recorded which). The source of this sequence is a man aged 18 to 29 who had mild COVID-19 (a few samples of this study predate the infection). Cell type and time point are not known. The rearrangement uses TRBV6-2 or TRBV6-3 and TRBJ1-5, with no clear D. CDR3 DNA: TGTGCCAGCGGATGGATGTCGCCCCAGCATTTT. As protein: CASGWMSPQHF.